This T cell receptor beta chain was found in a study of T-cell reconstitution after alpha-beta-depleted transplantation in children. CDR3 length: 16 residues. J gave up 4 bases and V 0 bases, and 4 bases lay outside the gene matches. The germline gives CDR1 MNHEY, CDR2 SVGAGI. Researchers prepared the TCRbeta library using unique molecular identifiers, the study reports. Each CDR3 protein gets one entry after TCRdb re-called the PCR reads with MiXCR. The sample has approximately 520,000 distinct CDR3 sequences; 32% are singletons. The chain carries TRBV6-5 and TRBJ2-2; 8 nucleotides align to TRBD1. The clonotype originates from a human donor who donated a stem cell graft to a child with aplastic anemia. Sequenced material: PBMCs from the stem cell graft donor, taken from the stem cell graft. In nucleotides, the CDR3 is TGTGCCAGCAGTTACTCGGACAGGGTCGGCACCGGGGAGCTGTTTTTT. Translation gives CASSYSDRVGTGELFF.